Each of the 29 T cell receptor beta chains below was sequenced from the same sample in a study of T cell repertoires in cytomegalovirus infection. TCRdb called the reads again in MiXCR, with one record for every CDR3 protein. The table shows some 600,000 distinct CDR3 sequences, with roughly 26% occurring only once. The sequenced sample consisted of CD8+ T cells from PBMCs. The receptors were gathered from a human donor in good health (CMV status not recorded). Some clones in this sample may be carry-over from other donors' samples.

The chain is built from TRBV11-2 and TRBJ2-7; tentatively, D is TRBD1 (6 bases). In germline, CDR1 is SGHAT, CDR2 FQNNGV. The CDR3 consists of 14 residues. Trimming shortened V by 6 bases and J by 2 bases, and 14 bases separated the two germline ends. The CDR3 DNA reads as TGTGCCAGCAGTAGCTGGACAGATCCCTACGAGCAGTACGTC. Translation gives CASSSWTDPYEQYV.

In its sample, this clonotype was seen a few times. The gene calls are TRBV29-1 and TRBJ2-5; D unresolved. The germline V gene encodes CDR1 SQVTM and CDR2 ANQGSEA. V was trimmed by 6 bases and J by 3 bases, leaving 11 bases between them. The length of the CDR3 is 12 residues. The CDR3 protein is CSVLKREETQYF. In nucleotides, the CDR3 is TGCAGCGTCCTGAAAAGAGAAGAGACCCAGTACTTC.

This rearrangement joins TRBV28 to TRBJ1-4; possibly TRBD1 for D (5 bases). In germline, CDR1 is MDHEN, CDR2 SYDVKM. This CDR3 spans 17 amino acids. V was clipped by 5 bases and J by 0 bases, with 16 bases between them. Here the CDR3 DNA reads TGTGCCAGCAGTCCCGCTGACAGAATGTCAACTAATGAAAAACTGTTTTTT. It translates to CASSPADRMSTNEKLFF.

In its sample, this clonotype was seen many times. The chain recombines TRBV7-8 with TRBJ1-2; no reliable D call. This CDR3 contains 12 residues. CDR1 SGHVS and CDR2 FQNEAQ come from the germline V gene. The V and J ends lost 1 base and 8 bases respectively, with 8 bases between them. The CDR3 here is CASSLGGLGYTF. The DNA of the CDR3 is TGTGCCAGCAGCTTAGGCGGGTTGGGCTACACCTTC.

This clonotype has a count of ten or more. This sequence joins TRBV7-8 and TRBJ2-7; D perhaps matches TRBD1 (5 bases). Per germline, CDR1 SGHVS and CDR2 FQNEAQ. The CDR3 runs to 17 residues. V lost 4 bases to trimming and J lost 2 bases, with 21 bases between them. The CDR3 sequence: CASSYDPQGRVPYEQYF. The CDR3 nucleotides are TGTGCCAGCAGCTACGACCCCCAGGGTAGGGTACCCTACGAGCAGTACTTC.

For this clonotype: Relative to the germline gene, one junction end is altered; a read error may explain this. The rearrangement uses TRBV7-6 and TRBJ2-1; D is unclear. The CDR3 is 16 amino acids. Germline assignment: CDR1 SGHVS and CDR2 FNYEAQ. The CDR3 DNA reads TGTGCTAGCAGCATGTCAGTAGGGTCCTCCTACAATGAGCAGTTCTTC. Residues: CASSMSVGSSYNEQFF. The full variable domain, completed using reference TRBV7-6 and TRBJ2-1, is GAGVSQSPRYKVTKRGQDVALRCDPISGHVSLYWYRQALGQGPEFLTYFNYEAQQDKSGLPNDRFSAERPEGSISTLTIQRTEQRDSAMYRCASSMSVGSSYNEQFFGPGTRLTVL.

The chain links TRBV6-2 or TRBV6-3 to TRBJ2-7; D is perhaps TRBD1 (5 bases). Deletions cut 6 bases from V and 0 bases from J, with 12 bases between. The CDR3 totals 14 residues. Germline loops: CDR1 MNHEY, CDR2 SVGEGT. As DNA, the CDR3 is TGTGCCAGCAGGCTAAGACAGACCTCCTACGAGCAGTACGTC. It yields the protein CASRLRQTSYEQYV.

The chain employs TRBV20-1 and TRBJ2-1; the match to TRBD1 covers 7 bases. The CDR3 contains 14 residues. CDR1 is DFQATT and CDR2 is SNEGSKA in the germline V gene (reference sequence). Trimming cost V 6 bases and J 0 bases; bases outside gene matches: 5. CDR3 bases: TGCAGTGCCTTACAGGGGAGCTCCTACAATGAGCAGTTCTTC. This sequence encodes CSALQGSSYNEQFF.

At least ten counts were recorded for this clonotype. The chain carries TRBV12-3 or TRBV12-4 and TRBJ2-1, with D unresolved. Trimming took 2 bases from V and 4 from J, leaving 6 bases between them. This CDR3 contains 13 residues. The DNA for the CDR3 is TGTGCCAGCAGTTTATCCTTTTACAATGAGCAGTTCTTC. Translating gives CASSLSFYNEQFF.

This clonotype occurred a few times. The chain combines TRBV27 with TRBJ1-3, with a possible D match to TRBD1 (6 bases). This CDR3 comprises 19 residues. Germline CDR1 is MNHEY and CDR2 is SMNVEV (reference sequence). V lost 5 bases, J lost 0 bases, and 23 bases lay in between. The DNA for the CDR3 is TGTGCCAGCAGTCCTGTTCCCGGGACATTTTATGACTCTGGAAACACCATATATTTT. This codes for CASSPVPGTFYDSGNTIYF.

This clonotype showed up just a few times. The rearrangement links TRBV7-8 to TRBJ2-7; 9 nucleotides agree with TRBD1. Germline CDR1 reads SGHVS; CDR2 reads FQNEAQ. The V segment lost 0 bases and the J segment 9 bases; nucleotides outside the gene matches: 6. CDR3 size: 14 residues. CDR3 protein: CASSLAGDRVGQYV. Written as DNA, the CDR3 is TGTGCCAGCAGCTTAGCAGGGGACAGGGTGGGGCAGTACGTC.

This clonotype occurred many times. J is TRBJ2-3 and V is TRBV28; a possible D gene is TRBD2 (6 bases). The CDR3 consists of 16 residues. Germline CDR1 MDHEN, CDR2 SYDVKM. The V end was cut by 2 bases, the J end by 2 bases, with 14 bases between. The CDR3 here is CASSLMRSGPTDTQYF. CDR3 in DNA: TGTGCCAGCAGTTTAATGAGAAGCGGGCCCACAGATACGCAGTATTTT.

The chain has TRBV20-1 and TRBJ2-4, with D perhaps matching TRBD2 (6 bases). The length of the CDR3 is 11 residues. Germline V lookup: CDR1 DFQATT, CDR2 SNEGSKA (reference sequence). Trimming pared 5 bases from V and 11 bases from J, leaving 13 bases between. The CDR3 nucleotides read TGCAGTGCTTACGTCGGGGGACTTCAGTACTTC. The encoded protein is CSAYVGGLQYF.

In its sample, this clonotype was seen many times. The chain combines TRBV7-6 with TRBJ1-6; a weak D match, TRBD1 (5 bases). The V gene's germline CDR1 is SGHVS and CDR2 FNYEAQ. V shed 3 bases and J shed 6 bases, with 15 bases lying between them. CDR3 length: 16 residues. The CDR3, as DNA: TGTGCCAGCAGCTTCGGCGGAGGGGAAGGTAATTCACCCCTCCACTTT. It specifies CASSFGGGEGNSPLHF.

Remarks on this clonotype: One base away lies a much larger clone, so this may be a sequencing read error. The V call is TRBV14, the J call TRBJ1-2; D unresolved. From germline, CDR1 is SGHDN and CDR2 FVKESK. The CDR3 extends over 16 amino acids. The chain's CDR3 is CAGSEEMAAPDYGYTF. Here the CDR3 DNA reads TGTGCCGGCAGCGAGGAGATGGCAGCCCCTGACTATGGCTACACCTTC.

As for this clonotype: Possible read error: a much larger clone is one base away. This chain uses TRBV7-9 with TRBJ1-2; D unresolved. The germline V and J ends were trimmed by 8 bases and 4 bases, with 17 bases remaining between them. This CDR3 is 14 amino acids long. Per germline, CDR1 SEHNR and CDR2 FQNEAQ (reference sequence). The CDR3 region is CASGHGYGPYGYTF. The CDR3 bases are TGTGCCAGCGGTCACGGCTACGGGCCCTATGGCTACACCTTC.

This chain connects TRBV6-2 or TRBV6-3 to TRBJ2-7, with D perhaps TRBD2 (6 bases). In germline, CDR1 is MNHEY, CDR2 SVGEGT. The CDR3 covers 15 residues. With 0 bases removed from V and 0 bases from J, the gap between germline ends came to 9 bases. The CDR3 reads CASSYSGGPSYEQYV. In DNA form, the CDR3 reads TGTGCCAGCAGTTACTCTGGAGGGCCCTCCTACGAGCAGTACGTC.

J is TRBJ2-5 and V is TRBV5-1, with 8 bases identical to TRBD2. V lost 3 bases, J lost 3 bases, and 7 bases stayed unmatched. The CDR3 spans 15 residues. Germline V gene data show CDR1 as SGHRS and CDR2 as YFSETQ. CDR3 sequence reads: CASSSEYGGEETQYF. CDR3 coding DNA: TGCGCCAGCAGCTCGGAGTACGGGGGGGAAGAGACCCAGTACTTC.

Only a few counts were recorded for this clonotype. This chain uses TRBV5-4 with TRBJ2-7; D gene unclear. Trimming cost V 0 bases and J 3 bases, with 7 bases left between them. CDR3 length equals 13 residues. The V gene's germline CDR1 is SGHNT and CDR2 YYREEE (reference sequence). The chain's CDR3 is CASSLGPRYEQYV. CDR3 nucleotides: TGTGCCAGCAGCTTGGGACCCCGCTACGAGCAGTACGTC.

This clonotype was seen at least ten times. The CDR3 coding sequence is TGTGCCAGCAGTTGGGGCGGGGGGGCCCCTAATCAGCCCCAGCATTTT. This encodes CASSWGGGAPNQPQHF. The chain joins TRBV27 to TRBJ1-5; D possibly corresponds to TRBD1 (6 bases). With 4 bases removed from V and 4 bases from J, the gap between germline ends came to 17 bases. Germline CDR1 and CDR2: MNHEY and SMNVEV (reference sequence). The CDR3 contains 16 residues.

This rearrangement joins TRBV6-2 or TRBV6-3 to TRBJ1-5, with 9 bases that match TRBD1. Looked up from germline, CDR1 is MNHEY and CDR2 is SVGEGT. Trimming cost V 3 bases and J 4 bases; bases outside gene matches: 7. This CDR3 contains 16 residues. The CDR3 region has the DNA TGTGCCAGCAGTTATTCCGGGACAGGGAGTAATCAGCCCCAGCATTTT. Its translation: CASSYSGTGSNQPQHF.

This clonotype was seen only a few times. The CDR3 loop reads CASRPGDRGIDEQFF. The CDR3 DNA sequence: TGTGCCAGCAGACCCGGGGACAGGGGGATCGATGAGCAGTTCTTC. The chain links TRBV6-6 to TRBJ2-1; TRBD1 matches at 11 bases. Germline values: CDR1 MNHNY, CDR2 SVGAGI (reference sequence). The CDR3 covers 15 residues. V was clipped by 6 bases and J by 8 bases; unmatched bases: 9.

This clonotype was counted many times. The V call is TRBV7-4, the J call TRBJ1-2; D ambiguous. The CDR3 is 18 amino acids. Trimming took off 2 bases at V and 3 bases at J, with 22 bases between the two ends. Germline V gene lookup returns CDR1 SGHVT and CDR2 SQSDAQ. CDR3 coding DNA: TGTGCCAGCAGCTTATCGGCCAGCGACCGCCCCTGTTACTATGGCTACACCTTC. Translation: CASSLSASDRPCYYGYTF.

Many counts were recorded for this clonotype. The chain joins TRBV7-2 to TRBJ2-5, with 9 bases fitting TRBD2. Per the germline V gene, CDR1 is SGHTA and CDR2 is FQGNSA. V shed 6 bases and J 4 bases; nucleotides not matched to a gene: 9. The CDR3 runs to 15 residues. CDR3 in DNA: TGTGCCAGCAGTTTGGGCGGGGGGGCCCTAGAGACCCAGTACTTC. Protein sequence: CASSLGGGALETQYF.

This chain links TRBV11-1 with TRBJ2-7, with D perhaps given as TRBD1 or TRBD2 (5 bases each). The CDR3 length is 15 residues. Trimming removed 2 bases at V and 2 bases at J, with 13 bases between. Germline CDR1 and CDR2: SGHAT and FQDESV (reference sequence). CDR3 nucleotide sequence: TGTGCCAGCAGCTTACCCCGGGACGGCACCTACGAGCAGTACTTC. Protein: CASSLPRDGTYEQYF.

Only a few counts were recorded for this clonotype. The rearrangement uses TRBV27 and TRBJ1-2, with 8 bases fitting TRBD1. The CDR3 extends over 14 amino acids. In germline, CDR1 is MNHEY, CDR2 SMNVEV (reference sequence). Germline trimming cut 5 bases from V and 7 bases from J; bases unmatched to any gene: 9. The CDR3 spells CASSDPDRAGGYTF. In DNA form, the CDR3 reads TGTGCCAGCAGTGATCCGGACAGGGCCGGTGGCTACACCTTC.

The table lists this clonotype with many counts. The rearrangement joins TRBV6-6 to TRBJ1-5; D may be TRBD1 (5 bases). The length of the CDR3 is 17 residues. With 2 bases removed from V and 2 bases from J, the gap between germline ends came to 16 bases. CDR1 and CDR2 (germline): MNHNY, SVGAGI (reference sequence). The CDR3 here is CASSYKPGTAGNQPQHF. The CDR3 DNA sequence: TGTGCCAGCAGTTACAAGCCCGGGACGGCTGGCAATCAGCCCCAGCATTTT.

To note about this clonotype: This may arise from a read error, as a much more abundant clone is one base away. The rearrangement uses TRBV12-3 or TRBV12-4 and TRBJ2-2, with D possibly being TRBD1 (6 bases). The CDR3 length is 12 residues. Trimming removed 11 bases at V and 3 bases at J, with 10 bases between. CDR3 sequence (DNA): TGTGCCCGCAAGGGGGACACCGGGGAGCTGTTTTTT. It is translated as CARKGDTGELFF.

This clonotype occurred many times. The CDR3 bases are TGTGCCAGCAGCTTAGTCGGGGGCCCAAGCACAGATACGCAGTATTTT. This gives the protein CASSLVGGPSTDTQYF. The gene calls are TRBV11-1 and TRBJ2-3; D may match TRBD1 or TRBD2 (6 bases each). The germline V gene encodes CDR1 SGHAT and CDR2 FQDESV (reference sequence). V was shortened by 1 base and J by 0 bases, with 11 bases between the two germline ends. The CDR3 spans 16 residues.